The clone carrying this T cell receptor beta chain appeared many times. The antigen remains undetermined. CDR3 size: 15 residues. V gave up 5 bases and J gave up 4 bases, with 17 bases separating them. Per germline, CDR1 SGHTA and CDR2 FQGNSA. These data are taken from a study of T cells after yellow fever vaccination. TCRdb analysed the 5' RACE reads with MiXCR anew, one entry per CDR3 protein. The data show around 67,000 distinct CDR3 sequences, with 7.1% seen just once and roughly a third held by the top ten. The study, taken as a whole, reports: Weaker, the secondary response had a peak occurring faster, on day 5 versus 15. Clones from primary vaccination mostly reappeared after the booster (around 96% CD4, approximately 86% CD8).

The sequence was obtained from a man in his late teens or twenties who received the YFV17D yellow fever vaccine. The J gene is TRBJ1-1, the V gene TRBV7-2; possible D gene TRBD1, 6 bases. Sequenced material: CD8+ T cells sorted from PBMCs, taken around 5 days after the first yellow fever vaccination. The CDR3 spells CASSLIGGPGTEAFF. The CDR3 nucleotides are TGTGCCAGCAGCCTGATTGGGGGCCCGGGCACTGAAGCTTTCTTT.